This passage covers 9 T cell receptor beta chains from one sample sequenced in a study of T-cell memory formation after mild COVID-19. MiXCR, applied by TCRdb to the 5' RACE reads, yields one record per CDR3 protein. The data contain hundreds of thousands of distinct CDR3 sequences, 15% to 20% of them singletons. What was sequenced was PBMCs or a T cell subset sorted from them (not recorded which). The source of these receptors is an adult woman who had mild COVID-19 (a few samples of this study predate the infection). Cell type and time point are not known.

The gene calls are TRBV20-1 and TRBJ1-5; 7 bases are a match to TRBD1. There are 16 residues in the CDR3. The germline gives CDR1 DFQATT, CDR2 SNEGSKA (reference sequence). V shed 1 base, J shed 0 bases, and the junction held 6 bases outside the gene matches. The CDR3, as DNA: TGCAGTGCTAGAGGCAGGGGACAGACTAGCAATCAGCCCCAGCATTTT. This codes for CSARGRGQTSNQPQHF.

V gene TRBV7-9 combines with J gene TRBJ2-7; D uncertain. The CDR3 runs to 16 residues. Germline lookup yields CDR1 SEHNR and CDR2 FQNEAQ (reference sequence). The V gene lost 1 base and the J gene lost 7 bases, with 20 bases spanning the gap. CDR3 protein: CASSLEPLTSRSEQYF. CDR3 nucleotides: TGTGCCAGCAGCTTAGAGCCCCTGACAAGTCGATCGGAGCAGTACTTC.

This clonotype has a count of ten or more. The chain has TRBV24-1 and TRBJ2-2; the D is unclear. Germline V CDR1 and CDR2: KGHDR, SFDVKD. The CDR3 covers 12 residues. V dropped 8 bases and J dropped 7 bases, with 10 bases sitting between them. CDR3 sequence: CATNKEVGELFF. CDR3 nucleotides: TGTGCCACCAACAAGGAAGTCGGGGAGCTGTTTTTT.

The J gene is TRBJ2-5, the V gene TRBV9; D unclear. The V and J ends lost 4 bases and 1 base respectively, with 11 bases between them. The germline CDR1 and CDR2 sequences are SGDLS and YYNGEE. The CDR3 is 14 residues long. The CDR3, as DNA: TGTGCCAGCAGCAAGCCCGGAGTCCAAGAGACCCAGTACTTC. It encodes CASSKPGVQETQYF.

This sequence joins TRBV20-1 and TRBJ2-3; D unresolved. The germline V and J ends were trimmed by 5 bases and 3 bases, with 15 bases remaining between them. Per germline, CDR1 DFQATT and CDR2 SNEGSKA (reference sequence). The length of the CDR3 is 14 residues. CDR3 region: CSAPMRSGTDTQYF. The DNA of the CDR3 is TGCAGTGCTCCTATGAGGAGTGGGACAGATACGCAGTATTTT.

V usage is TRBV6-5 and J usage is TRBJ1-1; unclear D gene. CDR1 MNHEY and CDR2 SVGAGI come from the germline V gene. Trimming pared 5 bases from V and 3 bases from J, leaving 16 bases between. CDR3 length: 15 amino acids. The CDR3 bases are TGTGCCAGCAGTAGCAATGACTGGGCGGACACTGAAGCTTTCTTT. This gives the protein CASSSNDWADTEAFF.

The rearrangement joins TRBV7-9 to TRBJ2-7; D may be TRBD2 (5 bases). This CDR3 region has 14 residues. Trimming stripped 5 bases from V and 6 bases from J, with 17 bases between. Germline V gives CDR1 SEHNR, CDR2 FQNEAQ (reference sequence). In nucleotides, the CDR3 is TGTGCCAGCAGCCGAGCCGGGGTCGCGGGCGAGCAGTACTTC. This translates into CASSRAGVAGEQYF.

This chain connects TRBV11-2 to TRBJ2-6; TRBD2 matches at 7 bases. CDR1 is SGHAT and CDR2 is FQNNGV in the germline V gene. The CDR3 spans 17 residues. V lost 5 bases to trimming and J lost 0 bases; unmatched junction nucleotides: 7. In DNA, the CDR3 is TGTGCCAGCAGCCCGGGAGGTCCGAGCTCTGGGGCCAACGTCCTGACTTTC. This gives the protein CASSPGGPSSGANVLTF.

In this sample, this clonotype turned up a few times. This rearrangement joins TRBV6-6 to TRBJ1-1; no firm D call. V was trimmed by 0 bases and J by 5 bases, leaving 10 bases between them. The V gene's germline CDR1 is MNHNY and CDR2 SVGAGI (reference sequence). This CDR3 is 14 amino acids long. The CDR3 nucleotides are TGTGCCAGCAGTTACTCGGTACCAAGGACTGAAGCTTTCTTT. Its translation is CASSYSVPRTEAFF.